A selection of T cell receptor beta chains follows, all from one sample in a study of PD-L1 blockade in urothelial cancer. Sequencing used immunoSEQ multiplex PCR; TCRdb keeps in-frame clones, though not all of them. The repertoire includes tens of thousands of clones, around 75% of them detected once, and 2% to 2.5% sits in the top ten. The sequencing here drew on PBMCs, taken around atezolizumab (anti-PD-L1) treatment. The receptor set was obtained from a man in his forties or fifties with urothelial cancer. Each CDR3 is given with its conserved first and last residue. A D gene is named only where the DNA matches it firmly. Where a row states a size, it is once, few, many or the class of an expanded clone; other rows omit it.

cdr3_aa | cdr3_nt | j_call | v_call | d_call | clone_size
CASSSTLTNYGYTF | TGTGCCAGCAGTTCGACATTGACTAACTATGGCTACACCTTC | TRBJ1-2 | TRBV27 | - | few
CAISERGLAGGITGELFF | TGTGCCATCAGTGAGCGAGGGCTAGCGGGAGGGATAACCGGGGAGCTGTTTTTT | TRBJ2-2 | TRBV10-3 | TRBD2 | -
CASSLLFEQFF | TGTGCCAGCAGCTTATTATTTGAGCAGTTCTTC | TRBJ2-1 | TRBV7-9 | - | -
CASRDPGQGKNEQYF | TGCGCCAGCAGAGACCCGGGACAGGGGAAGAACGAGCAGTACTTC | TRBJ2-7 | TRBV5-1 | TRBD1 | -
CASSSTRDTEAFF | TGTGCCAGTAGTTCCACACGGGATACTGAAGCTTTCTTT | TRBJ1-1 | TRBV19 | - | -
CASRASATNTGELFF | TGTGCCAGTAGAGCTAGCGCCACGAACACCGGGGAGCTGTTTTTT | TRBJ2-2 | TRBV19 | - | once
CASSLAGAYRGGNQPQHF | TGTGCCAGCAGCTTAGCGGGGGCTTACAGGGGGGGCAATCAGCCCCAGCATTTT | TRBJ1-5 | TRBV11-3 | TRBD1 | -
CASSDFGTGGQAFF | TGTGCCAGCAGTGATTTCGGGACAGGGGGCCAAGCTTTCTTT | TRBJ1-1 | TRBV2 | TRBD1 | -
CASSRRQFTEAFF | TGCGCCAGCAGCCGTCGACAGTTCACTGAAGCTTTCTTT | TRBJ1-1 | TRBV5-1 | - | -
CASSYSGGYTEKLFF | TGTGCCAGCAGTTACTCAGGGGGCTATACTGAAAAACTGTTTTTT | TRBJ1-4 | TRBV6-5 | TRBD1 | -
CASRLSGVGGYTF | TGTGCCAGCAGGCTTTCAGGGGTAGGCGGCTACACCTTC | TRBJ1-2 | TRBV7-9 | - | -
CASITGGSGGAEAFF | TGTGCCAGTATCACAGGGGGTAGCGGTGGGGCTGAAGCTTTCTTT | TRBJ1-1 | TRBV19 | TRBD1 | -
CASSSTEQETQYF | TGTGCCAGCAGCTCGACAGAGCAAGAGACCCAGTACTTC | TRBJ2-5 | TRBV5-6 | - | -
CASSPDRANYGYTF | TGTGCCAGCTCCCCCGACAGGGCAAACTATGGCTACACCTTC | TRBJ1-2 | TRBV27 | TRBD1 | -
CASSFNEPYNEQFF | TGCGCCAGCAGCTTTAACGAGCCCTACAATGAGCAGTTCTTC | TRBJ2-1 | TRBV5-1 | - | -
CASSIGPSDEQFF | TGCGCCAGCAGTATCGGCCCAAGCGATGAGCAGTTCTTC | TRBJ2-1 | TRBV5-1 | - | few
CASSLALGGVVTQYF | TGTGCCAGCAGTTTGGCCCTCGGGGGGGTCGTTACGCAGTATTTT | TRBJ2-3 | TRBV6-5 | TRBD2 | -
CASSVGSGQLLEPQHF | TGTGCCAGCAGCGTAGGATCGGGACAGCTTTTGGAGCCCCAGCATTTT | TRBJ1-5 | TRBV9 | TRBD1 | -
CASSFAGTGTDTQYF | TGTGCCAGCAGCTTCGCCGGGACAGGGACAGATACGCAGTATTTT | TRBJ2-3 | TRBV7-8 | TRBD1 | -
CASSQSQAQETQYF | TGCGCCAGCAGCCAAAGTCAAGCCCAAGAGACCCAGTACTTC | TRBJ2-5 | TRBV4-1 | - | -
CASSIGTGGYEQYF | TGCGCCAGCAGCATCGGGACAGGGGGCTACGAGCAGTACTTC | TRBJ2-7 | TRBV5-1 | TRBD1 | -
CAISQTGSNQPQHF | TGTGCCATCAGCCAGACAGGGAGCAATCAGCCCCAGCATTTT | TRBJ1-5 | TRBV10-3 | TRBD1 | -